This T cell receptor (beta chain) was sequenced in a study of kidney transplant recipient with SARS-CoV-2 infection. There are a few counts of this clonotype. This CDR3 has 16 amino acids. Germline trimming cut 3 bases from V and 2 bases from J; bases unmatched to any gene: 9. Per germline, CDR1 SGHRS and CDR2 YFSETQ. From the reads, TCRdb called clonotypes with MiXCR, one entry per CDR3 protein. The profile covers 250,000 or so distinct CDR3 sequences, with more than 25% appearing a single time and around 7.8% taken by the ten largest. Sample: a blood sample, taken at baseline and on roughly day 120 from a kidney transplant recipient. The sequence was collected from a male patient aged 30 to 40 who had COVID-19 and was a kidney transplant recipient. These T cells may partly come from the graft donor. The V call is TRBV5-1, the J call TRBJ1-2; 8 nucleotides match TRBD1. The DNA of the CDR3 is TGCGCCAGCAGCTCCGGACAGGGAGGGGGCAACTATGGCTACACCTTC. This codes for CASSSGQGGGNYGYTF.